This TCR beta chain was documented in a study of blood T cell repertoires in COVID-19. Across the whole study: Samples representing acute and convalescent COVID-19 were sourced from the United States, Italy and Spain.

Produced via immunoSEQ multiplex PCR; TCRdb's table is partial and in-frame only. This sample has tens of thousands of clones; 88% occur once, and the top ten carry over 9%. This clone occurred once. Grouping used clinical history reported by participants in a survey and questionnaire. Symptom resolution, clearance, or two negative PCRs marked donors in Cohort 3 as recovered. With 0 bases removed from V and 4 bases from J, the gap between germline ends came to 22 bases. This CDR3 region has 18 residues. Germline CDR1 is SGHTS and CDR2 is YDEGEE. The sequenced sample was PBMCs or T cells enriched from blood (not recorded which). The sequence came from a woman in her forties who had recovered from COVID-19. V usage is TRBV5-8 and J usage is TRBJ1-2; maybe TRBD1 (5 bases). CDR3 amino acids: CASSLAPKGALLFYGYTF. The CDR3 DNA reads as TGTGCCAGCAGCTTGGCCCCTAAAGGGGCCCTACTTTTCTATGGCTACACCTTC. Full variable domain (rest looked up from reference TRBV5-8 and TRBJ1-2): EAGVTQSPTHLIKTRGQQATLRCSPISGHTSVYWYQQALGLGLQFLLWYDEGEERNRGNFPPRFSGRQFPNYSSELNVNALELEDSALYLCASSLAPKGALLFYGYTFGSGTRLTVV.